One sample yielded the 9 T cell receptor beta chains listed below, sequenced in a study of blood T cell repertoires in COVID-19. Sequenced by immunoSEQ multiplex PCR; TCRdb stores in-frame clones only, minus some. This sample yields hundreds of thousands of clones, of which 83% are seen a single time; around 1.3% belongs to the top ten. Sequenced: peripheral blood. The origin of the receptors is a woman between 25 and 40 years old with COVID-19, enrolled during active disease.

The V gene is TRBV28, the J gene TRBJ1-5, with 8 bases fitting TRBD1. The CDR3 consists of 15 residues. J gave up 3 bases and V 6 bases, and 7 bases lay outside the gene matches. Germline V lookup: CDR1 MDHEN, CDR2 SYDVKM. For the CDR3, the DNA is TGTGCCAGCAGCTCCGAGGACAGGGTCAATCAGCCCCAGCATTTT. Protein sequence: CASSSEDRVNQPQHF.

In this sample, this clone turned up once. The chain uses TRBV11-2 and TRBJ1-2; 7 bases agree with TRBD1. The length of the CDR3 is 16 residues. Per germline, CDR1 SGHAT and CDR2 FQNNGV. V shed 10 bases and J 8 bases; nucleotides not matched to a gene: 22. This CDR3 is CATPKGPLPDRSGYTF. DNA for the CDR3: TGTGCCACTCCCAAAGGTCCCCTCCCGGACAGGTCCGGCTACACCTTC.

J is TRBJ1-1 and V is TRBV30, with a tentative D call TRBD1 (6 bases). Germline lookup yields CDR1 GTSNPN and CDR2 SVGIG (reference sequence). V lost 2 bases and J 8 bases, leaving 15 bases between the germline ends. The CDR3 spans 13 residues. CDR3 DNA sequence: TGTGCCTGGAGTCCGACCCGGACAGAAGAAGCTTTCTTT. This codes for CAWSPTRTEEAFF. Full variable domain (missing parts from reference TRBV30 and TRBJ1-1): SQTIHQWPATLVQPVGSPLSLECTVEGTSNPNLYWYRQAAGRGLQLLFYSVGIGQISSEVPQNLSASRPQDRQFILSSKKLLLSDSGFYLCAWSPTRTEEAFFGQGTRLTVV.

The chain combines TRBV28 with TRBJ2-7; 9 nucleotides align to TRBD1. V dropped 8 bases and J dropped 6; count of bases not matched to a gene: 17. The CDR3 contains 16 residues. Germline V lookup: CDR1 MDHEN, CDR2 SYDVKM. The CDR3 nucleotides are TGTGCCAGCGAAACCATCATGCCGGGACAGGGCTCCGAGCAGTACTTC. It encodes CASETIMPGQGSEQYF. Full variable domain (remainder filled in from reference TRBV28 and TRBJ2-7): DVKVTQSSRYLVKRTGEKVFLECVQDMDHENMFWYRQDPGLGLRLIYFSYDVKMKEKGDIPEGYSVSREKKERFSLILESASTNQTSMYLCASETIMPGQGSEQYFGPGTRLTVT.

The gene calls are TRBV7-2 and TRBJ2-1, with D unclear. This CDR3 has 15 amino acids. In germline, CDR1 is SGHTA, CDR2 FQGNSA. V was cut by 1 base and J by 5 bases, with 12 bases left in between. CDR3 loop: CASSLVSTTNNEQFF. CDR3 nucleotide sequence: TGTGCCAGCAGCTTAGTCTCGACCACTAACAATGAGCAGTTCTTC.

This clone has just one count. The chain recombines TRBV5-5 with TRBJ2-5, with D unresolved. The germline gives CDR1 SGHKS, CDR2 YYEKEE (reference sequence). The CDR3 contains 12 residues. The V end lost 3 bases, the J end lost 2 bases, and 5 bases lay between the germline ends. Here the CDR3 reads CASSYLQETQYF. For the CDR3, the DNA is TGTGCCAGCAGCTATCTACAAGAGACCCAGTACTTC.

J is TRBJ2-7 and V is TRBV2; 8 nucleotides agree with TRBD1. With 1 base clipped from V and 3 bases from J, the junction kept 5 bases outside the gene matches. In germline, CDR1 is SNHLY, CDR2 FYNNEI. The CDR3 loop spans 15 amino acids. DNA for the CDR3: TGTGCCAGCAGTGAAGGGGCAGGGGGCAACTACGAGCAGTACTTC. Its translation: CASSEGAGGNYEQYF.

This clone appeared a few times. The chain recombines TRBV20-1 with TRBJ2-1; D unresolved. The V end was cut by 2 bases, the J end by 8 bases, with 4 bases between. CDR1 DFQATT and CDR2 SNEGSKA come from the germline V gene (reference sequence). The CDR3 loop spans 10 amino acids. CDR3 nucleotides: TGCAGTGCTAGACAGGATGAGCAGTTCTTC. Its translation: CSARQDEQFF.

The gene calls are TRBV3-1 (or the pseudogene TRBV3-2) and TRBJ2-3, with 8 bases aligning to TRBD2. Germline trimming cut 5 bases from V and 1 base from J; bases unmatched to any gene: 5. Germline CDR1 reads LGHDT; CDR2 reads YNNKEL (reference sequence). This CDR3 has 15 residues. CDR3 residues: CASSEAGGGTDTQYF. CDR3 nucleotides: TGTGCCAGCAGCGAGGCGGGGGGAGGCACAGATACGCAGTATTTT.